These T cell receptor beta chains were read from a single sample in a study of shared clonotypes between healthy human individuals. Sequencing used immunoSEQ multiplex PCR; TCRdb keeps in-frame clones, though not all of them. The table includes some 480,000 clones, around 80% detected once. Sequenced sample: PBMCs. All receptors derive from a woman aged 35 to 49 in good health. Some clones in this sample may be carry-over from other donors' samples. CDR3s include the opening cysteine and the closing phenylalanine or tryptophan. A D gene is named only where the DNA matches it firmly. Clone size appears in some rows only: once, few, many, or a class for an expanded clone.

>.|TRBJ2-1|TRBV4-2|TRBD2
TGTGCCAGCAGCCCCCTTTTGCGGGAGGCTGGGTGGGAGCAGTTCTTC
CASSPLLREAGWEQFF
>.|TRBJ2-2|TRBV9|TRBD2
TGTGCCAGCGGCTCACCGCGGGGGACGGACACCGGGGAGCTGTTTTTT
CASGSPRGTDTGELFF
>.|TRBJ2-7|TRBV28|.
TGTGCCAGCGGAAGCCACCAGGGTTACGAGCAGTACTTC
CASGSHQGYEQYF
>.|TRBJ1-4|TRBV19|.
TGTGCCAGTAGTGGTCAGCTTAATGAAAAACTGTTTTTT
CASSGQLNEKLFF
>.|TRBJ1-2|TRBV7-3|TRBD1
TGTGCCAGCAGCCCCACCGGGCAGGGGGATGGCTACACCTTC
CASSPTGQGDGYTF
>.|TRBJ1-1|TRBV5-1|.
TGCGCCAGCAGCTGGGGTTACAAGAACACTGAAGCTTTCTTT
CASSWGYKNTEAFF
>once|TRBJ2-6|TRBV5-1|TRBD2
TGCGCCAGCAGAGAGAACCCAGCGGGGGTCTCTGGGGCCAACGTCCTGACTTTC
CASRENPAGVSGANVLTF
>.|TRBJ2-7|TRBV7-3|.
TGTGCCAGCAGCCTTCAGGGGAATTCAAAAGAGCAGTACTTC
CASSLQGNSKEQYF
>.|TRBJ2-3|TRBV5-8|.
TGTGCCAGCAGCTTGTGGGGAGATACGCAGTATTTT
CASSLWGDTQYF
>.|TRBJ2-2|TRBV7-2|TRBD2
TGTGCCAGCAGCTTAAATGGCGGGAGCTTCACCGGGGAGCTGTTTTTT
CASSLNGGSFTGELFF
>.|TRBJ2-5|TRBV30|.
TGTGCCTGGAGTGTAGGCAGCCAAGAGACCCAGTACTTC
CAWSVGSQETQYF
>few|TRBJ1-2|TRBV7-2|.
TGTGCCAGCAGCCCTCTCTCCGGGACACACTATGGCTACACCTTC
CASSPLSGTHYGYTF
>once|TRBJ2-1|TRBV9|.
TGTGCCAGCAGCGTAGACCCGAGCTCCTACAATGAGCAGTTCTTC
CASSVDPSSYNEQFF
>.|TRBJ1-2|TRBV5-4|TRBD1
TGTGCCAGCAGCTTGGCAGGGGGCGGTGGCTACACCTTC
CASSLAGGGGYTF
>.|TRBJ2-1|TRBV25-1|.
TGTGCCAGCAGTGAATGGGCGGATAACAATGAGCAGTTCTTC
CASSEWADNNEQFF
>.|TRBJ2-3|TRBV27|.
TGTGCCAGCAGTTTATCGAAGGGGGGTACGCAGTATTTT
CASSLSKGGTQYF
>.|TRBJ1-5|TRBV6-6|.
TGTGCCAGCAGTTTAGAGGTCAGGTTAGATCAGCCCCAGCATTTT
CASSLEVRLDQPQHF
>.|TRBJ2-1|TRBV9|TRBD2
TGTGCCAGCAGCGTAGAGCGGGAGGTGTTTGGTGAGCAGTTCTTC
CASSVEREVFGEQFF
>.|TRBJ1-2|TRBV29-1|.
TGCAGCGTTGGGGACCTTTATGGCTACACCTTC
CSVGDLYGYTF
>.|TRBJ2-3|TRBV5-1|.
TGCGCCAGCAGCTTTGAATTTCAGGGCTATACGCAGTATTTT
CASSFEFQGYTQYF
>.|TRBJ1-1|TRBV18|.
TGTGCCAGCTCACCACCTACCCAGGGAGGAGTAGCTTTCTTT
CASSPPTQGGVAFF
>.|TRBJ2-1|TRBV18|.
TGTGCCAGCTCACCACAGGTCTCCTACAATGAGCAGTTCTTC
CASSPQVSYNEQFF
>.|TRBJ2-5|TRBV2|.
TGTGCCAGCAGGGGCCCGGACAGTGGCCAAGGGACCCAGTACTTC
CASRGPDSGQGTQYF
>.|TRBJ2-7|TRBV18|TRBD2
TGTGCCAGCTCACCGGGGACTAGCGGGAGGGCCGTTGAGCAGTACTTC
CASSPGTSGRAVEQYF
>once|TRBJ2-3|TRBV11-2|TRBD2
TGTGCCAGCAGCTTGGGACTAGCCCCAGATACGCAGTATTTT
CASSLGLAPDTQYF
>.|TRBJ2-3|TRBV7-2|TRBD2
TGTGCCAGCAGCCCCCCGGGGACTAGCGGTCTTTTT
CASSPPGTSGLF
>.|TRBJ1-2|TRBV2|.
TGTGCCAGCTTGGGCACTGGCTATGGCTACACCTTC
CASLGTGYGYTF
>.|TRBJ1-1|TRBV15|.
TGTGCCACCAGCAGAGGTCTGGGGGTGAACACTGAAGCTTTCTTT
CATSRGLGVNTEAFF
>.|TRBJ1-5|TRBV6-5|TRBD1
TGTGCCAGCATACGGAGACAGGGAGGTCAGCCCCAGCATTTT
CASIRRQGGQPQHF
>.|TRBJ2-1|TRBV2|.
TGTGCCAGCAGTGTGCGGGATCTCTACAATGAGCAGTTCTTC
CASSVRDLYNEQFF
>.|TRBJ1-1|TRBV28|.
TGTGCCAGCAGTTTTAGAAGTGAAGCTTTCTTT
CASSFRSEAFF
>.|TRBJ2-7|TRBV28|.
TGTGCCAGCAGAGGGCCTAGTCCCTACGAGCAGTACTTC
CASRGPSPYEQYF
>.|TRBJ2-5|TRBV20-1|.
TGCAGTGCTCTTATCCCCGGGACCCAGTACTTC
CSALIPGTQYF
>.|TRBJ2-3|TRBV5-6|.
TGTGCCAGCAGCGTCGGGTTCTTCACAGATACGCAGTATTTT
CASSVGFFTDTQYF
>once|TRBJ2-2|TRBV4-1|TRBD2
TGCGCCAGCAGCCAAGGGTTAGCGGGAATGGGGGAGCTGTTTTTT
CASSQGLAGMGELFF
>once|TRBJ1-1|TRBV2|.
TGTGCCAGCAGTGAAGCGCTTCGACGGGACCCTAACACTGAAGCTTTCTTT
CASSEALRRDPNTEAFF
>.|TRBJ2-1|TRBV12-2|.
TGTGCAAGTCGCTTAGCGTTACCCAGACCTAATGAGCAGTTCTTC
CASRLALPRPNEQFF
>.|TRBJ2-1|TRBV15|TRBD1
TGTGCCACCAGCCTGGCAGGGGGTTACAATGAGCAGTTCTTC
CATSLAGGYNEQFF
>.|TRBJ1-1|TRBV30|.
TGTGCCTGTAAGACCAGGGTGAACACTGAAGCTTTCTTT
CACKTRVNTEAFF
>.|TRBJ2-2|TRBV7-6|TRBD2
TGTGCCAGCAGCCGGACTAGCGGGGGAACGAACACCGGGGAGCTGTTTTTT
CASSRTSGGTNTGELFF
>.|TRBJ2-1|TRBV5-1|TRBD2
TGCGCCAGCAGCTCGACCCCTGGGGAGGGGCAGTTCTTC
CASSSTPGEGQFF
>.|TRBJ2-5|TRBV6-5|.
TGTGCCTCGGGACTCCTGGAGACCCAGTACTTC
CASGLLETQYF
>.|TRBJ1-1|TRBV5-1|.
TGCGCCAGCAGCTTGGTGGCAGAGGAAGCTTTCTTT
CASSLVAEEAFF
>.|TRBJ2-3|TRBV27|.
TGTGCCAGCAGTCACCGGGACGTATCGACAGATACGCAGTATTTT
CASSHRDVSTDTQYF
>.|TRBJ1-2|TRBV18|TRBD1
TGTGCCAGCTCACCTTCAGGGACAGGAACTTACTATGGCTACACCTTC
CASSPSGTGTYYGYTF